The 32 T cell receptor beta chains in this list originate from one sample, sequenced in a study of cytomegalovirus exposure and HLA in healthy donors. The primer mix had 60 Vbeta and 13 Jbeta primers. The data were produced by immunoSEQ multiplex PCR, yet TCRdb's version contains in-frame clones alone and is incomplete. The sample consists of approximately 150,000 clones, about 64% of them appearing once. Sequencing input: PBMCs. These receptors all come from a woman aged 55-69 years in good health and CMV-seropositive.

This sequence joins TRBV27 and TRBJ2-3; D may be TRBD2 (5 bases). This CDR3 spans 18 amino acids. CDR1 and CDR2 (germline): MNHEY, SMNVEV (reference sequence). V lost 5 bases, J lost 3 bases, and 24 bases lay in between. CDR3 region: CASSLTPPGSGRTDTQYF. The CDR3 DNA reads as TGTGCCAGCAGTCTAACTCCGCCGGGGTCAGGTCGAACAGATACGCAGTATTTT.

This chain joins TRBV11-2 and TRBJ1-2, with D unclear. Trimming left V 5 bases short and J 0 bases short, with 10 bases between. This CDR3 has 14 residues. In germline, CDR1 is SGHAT, CDR2 FQNNGV. This chain's CDR3 is CASSPVISNYGYTF. CDR3 DNA sequence: TGTGCCAGCAGCCCCGTTATCTCTAACTATGGCTACACCTTC. The full variable domain, completed using reference TRBV11-2 and TRBJ1-2, is EAGVAQSPRYKIIEKRQSVAFWCNPISGHATLYWYQQILGQGPKLLIQFQNNGVVDDSQLPKDRFSAERLKGVDSTLKIQPAKLEDSAVYLCASSPVISNYGYTFGSGTRLTVV.

The J gene is TRBJ2-1, the V gene TRBV4-2; D may be TRBD2 (6 bases). V lost 1 base and J 4 bases, leaving 20 bases between the germline ends. This CDR3 comprises 18 residues. Germline assignment: CDR1 LGHNA and CDR2 YNFKEQ. The CDR3 sequence: CASSQGGSGAGNYNEQFF. The DNA of the CDR3 is TGTGCCAGCAGCCAAGGGGGTAGCGGAGCCGGAAATTACAATGAGCAGTTCTTC.

This chain joins TRBV10-3 and TRBJ2-5, with TRBD1 matching 8 bases. Germline V gene sequence: CDR1 ENHRY, CDR2 SYGVKD. V lost 9 bases to trimming and J lost 4 bases; unmatched junction nucleotides: 4. CDR3 length equals 12 residues. CDR3 coding DNA: TGTGCCATGGGGACAGGTACAGAGACCCAGTACTTC. As protein: CAMGTGTETQYF.

The chain is built from TRBV28 and TRBJ2-6, with D perhaps matching TRBD2 (6 bases). This CDR3 contains 16 residues. V was clipped by 1 base and J by 0 bases, with 7 bases between them. CDR1 and CDR2 (germline): MDHEN, SYDVKM. The CDR3 loop reads CASSLLGGSGANVLTF. The CDR3 DNA reads TGTGCCAGCAGTTTATTGGGGGGCTCTGGGGCCAACGTCCTGACTTTC.

The chain combines TRBV2 with TRBJ2-1; TRBD2 matches at 10 bases. The CDR3 consists of 17 residues. J lost 9 bases, V lost 0 bases, and 11 bases had no gene match. Germline V lookup: CDR1 SNHLY, CDR2 FYNNEI. As DNA, the CDR3 is TGTGCCAGCAGTGAAGCTACGGGAACTAGCGGGACAGGTGAGCAGTTCTTC. Translation: CASSEATGTSGTGEQFF.

The table lists this clone with a few counts. This chain links TRBV5-6 with TRBJ2-7; TRBD1 matches 7 bases. CDR3 length equals 13 residues. Germline lookup yields CDR1 SGHDT and CDR2 YYEEEE. J lost 6 bases, V lost 2 bases, and 5 bases had no gene match. As DNA, the CDR3 is TGTGCCAGCAGCTTCGACAGGGTTGGCGAGCAGTACTTC. As protein: CASSFDRVGEQYF.

The chain combines TRBV19 with TRBJ1-1, with D unresolved. This CDR3 is built from 13 residues. Looked up from germline, CDR1 is LNHDA and CDR2 is SQIVND (reference sequence). V dropped 5 bases and J dropped 4 bases, with 11 bases sitting between them. The CDR3 reads CASSGQPLTEAFF. The CDR3 DNA sequence: TGTGCCAGTAGTGGGCAGCCCCTCACTGAAGCTTTCTTT.

The V gene is TRBV15, the J gene TRBJ1-1; TRBD1 matches at 8 bases. This CDR3 comprises 12 residues. Germline V lookup: CDR1 LNHNV, CDR2 YYDKDF (reference sequence). V was clipped by 1 base and J by 10 bases; unmatched bases: 2. CDR3 in amino acids: CATSRAGGRAFF. The CDR3 DNA sequence: TGTGCCACCAGCAGAGCAGGGGGCAGAGCTTTCTTT.

The chain joins TRBV21-1 to TRBJ1-5; the DNA was not used to check the table's D call, TRBD1. TRBV21-1 is marked as a pseudogene. The CDR3 has 16 residues. CDR3 nucleotides: TGTGCCAGCAGCAAAGGAGGACAGGGAGGCAATCAGCCCCAGCATTTT. Translation: CASSKGGQGGNQPQHF.

V is TRBV4-2 and J is TRBJ2-1; possibly TRBD2 for D (5 bases). Germline values: CDR1 LGHNA, CDR2 YNFKEQ. The CDR3 spans 16 residues. Trimming stripped 0 bases from V and 8 bases from J, with 17 bases between. CDR3 bases: TGTGCCAGCAGCCAAGATGGAAGCGGCAACGGGGATGAGCAGTTCTTC. Protein sequence: CASSQDGSGNGDEQFF.

This clone has just one count. The V call is TRBV10-1, the J call TRBJ2-7, with D perhaps matching TRBD2 (5 bases). The CDR3 is 16 residues long. The V gene's germline CDR1 is WNHNN and CDR2 SYGVQD (reference sequence). V gave up 4 bases and J gave up 0 bases, with 16 bases separating them. In DNA, the CDR3 is TGCGCCAGCAGTGTCTCGAGGGAGCCCCTCTCCTACGAGCAGTACTTC. This translates into CASSVSREPLSYEQYF.

This chain connects TRBV11-1 to TRBJ2-1; TRBD2 matches at 12 bases. The CDR3 runs to 16 residues. CDR1 SGHAT and CDR2 FQDESV come from the germline V gene (reference sequence). V was clipped by 5 bases and J by 9 bases; unmatched bases: 11. The CDR3 DNA reads TGTGCCAGCAGCCTTAACCCCCTAGCGGGAGGGGGTGAGCAGTTCTTC. Translating gives CASSLNPLAGGGEQFF.

This clone was detected a few times. The V gene is TRBV5-1, the J gene TRBJ1-2; D remains unclear. This CDR3 has 12 amino acids. V was pared by 2 bases and J by 6 bases, with 8 bases between. From germline, CDR1 is SGHRS and CDR2 YFSETQ. CDR3 DNA sequence: TGCGCCAGCAGCTTTAGCAGCCATGGCTACACCTTC. Protein: CASSFSSHGYTF.

The chain is built from TRBV28 and TRBJ2-3; 7 bases are a match to TRBD1. The CDR3 has 16 residues. Per germline, CDR1 MDHEN and CDR2 SYDVKM. V trimming: 5 bases; J trimming: 2 bases; junction bases outside the gene matches: 10. As DNA, the CDR3 is TGTGCCAGCAGTCTAACCGGGACAGACTCCACAGATACGCAGTATTTT. Translating gives CASSLTGTDSTDTQYF.

The V and J genes are TRBV6-4 and TRBJ1-1; D is unresolved. Germline V gene data show CDR1 as MRHNA and CDR2 as SNTAGT. The germline V and J ends were trimmed by 4 bases and 1 base, with 13 bases remaining between them. The CDR3 is 15 residues long. The CDR3 sequence: CASSVSVSSNTEAFF. Written as DNA, the CDR3 is TGTGCCAGCAGTGTTTCCGTGTCGTCGAACACTGAAGCTTTCTTT.

V gene TRBV4-1 combines with J gene TRBJ2-3; 9 bases agree with TRBD1. This CDR3 spans 16 amino acids. After removal of 0 bases from V and 4 bases from J, the junction contained 5 bases not matched to a gene. Germline V gene data show CDR1 as MGHRA and CDR2 as YSYEKL. CDR3 loop: CASSQEGQGYADTQYF. CDR3 sequence (DNA): TGCGCCAGCAGCCAAGAGGGACAGGGATACGCAGATACGCAGTATTTT.

V is TRBV5-4 and J is TRBJ2-5, with 7 bases fitting TRBD2. With 3 bases clipped from V and 3 bases from J, the junction kept 5 bases outside the gene matches. The CDR3 extends over 14 amino acids. The germline CDR1 and CDR2 sequences are SGHNT and YYREEE (reference sequence). The CDR3 DNA is TGTGCCAGCAGCTCAGGCCTAGCGGAAGAGACCCAGTACTTC. Residues: CASSSGLAEETQYF.

This sequence joins TRBV2 and TRBJ2-3; D is ambiguous. This CDR3 comprises 11 residues. The germline V and J ends were trimmed by 5 bases and 5 bases, with 5 bases remaining between them. Germline V gene sequence: CDR1 SNHLY, CDR2 FYNNEI. Written as DNA, the CDR3 is TGTGCCAGCAGTCTAGTAGATACGCAGTATTTT. The encoded protein is CASSLVDTQYF.

The chain recombines TRBV4-3 with TRBJ1-1; 9 bases line up with TRBD1. J lost 2 bases, V lost 4 bases, and 5 bases had no gene match. This CDR3 has 15 amino acids. The V gene's germline CDR1 is LGHNA and CDR2 YSLEER. The CDR3 nucleotides are TGCGCCAGCAGCCTTGGACAGGGGACAAACACTGAAGCTTTCTTT. Translation: CASSLGQGTNTEAFF.

The V gene is TRBV5-5, the J gene TRBJ2-1; D remains ambiguous. Between the trimmed V and J ends, which lost 1 base and 7 bases, there was a span of 12 bases. The CDR3 has 14 amino acids. Germline lookup yields CDR1 SGHKS and CDR2 YYEKEE (reference sequence). This chain's CDR3 is CASSLPYLGNEQFF. The CDR3 DNA sequence: TGTGCCAGCAGCTTGCCCTATCTAGGTAATGAGCAGTTCTTC. Supplemented by reference TRBV5-5 and TRBJ2-1, the full variable domain reads DAGVTQSPTHLIKTRGQQVTLRCSPISGHKSVSWYQQVLGQGPQFIFQYYEKEERGRGNFPDRFSARQFPNYSSELNVNALLLGDSALYLCASSLPYLGNEQFFGPGTRLTVL.

The chain employs TRBV7-2 and TRBJ1-6; unclear D gene. Trimming removed 2 bases at V and 7 bases at J, with 3 bases between. The CDR3 sequence is 12 residues long. Germline values: CDR1 SGHTA, CDR2 FQGNSA. CDR3 region: CASSLRNSPLHF. DNA of the CDR3: TGTGCCAGCAGCTTACGGAATTCACCCCTCCACTTT.

This clone appeared a few times. The chain has TRBV7-3 and TRBJ1-1, with 8 bases matching TRBD1. This CDR3 region has 14 residues. The germline V gene encodes CDR1 SGHTA and CDR2 FQGTGA. V was pared by 5 bases and J by 3 bases, with 5 bases of the junction left unmatched. This CDR3 reads CASSPGQGHTEAFF. The DNA of the CDR3 is TGTGCCAGCAGCCCCGGACAGGGACACACTGAAGCTTTCTTT.

This clone showed up just a few times. The chain couples TRBV4-1 to TRBJ2-5; D possibly corresponds to TRBD2 (6 bases). The CDR3 is made up of 13 amino acids. V was trimmed by 3 bases and J by 1 base, leaving 6 bases between them. The V gene's germline CDR1 is MGHRA and CDR2 YSYEKL. CDR3 protein: CASSQGGQETQYF. For the CDR3, the DNA is TGCGCCAGCAGCCAGGGGGGCCAAGAGACCCAGTACTTC.

This clone was detected only a few times. The chain employs TRBV11-2 and TRBJ2-7; 9 positions agree with TRBD1. Germline V gives CDR1 SGHAT, CDR2 FQNNGV. This CDR3 is built from 14 residues. V lost 6 bases to trimming and J lost 3 bases; unmatched junction nucleotides: 6. The CDR3 protein is CASSETGGHYEQYF. CDR3 sequence (DNA): TGTGCCAGCAGTGAGACAGGGGGGCACTACGAGCAGTACTTC.

V and J are TRBV5-1 and TRBJ1-1; D is uncertain. This CDR3 region has 14 residues. The germline gives CDR1 SGHRS, CDR2 YFSETQ. The V end was cut by 3 bases, the J end by 4 bases, with 13 bases between. The DNA of the CDR3 is TGCGCCAGCAGCTACAGCGGACCAAGCACTGAAGCTTTCTTT. It yields the protein CASSYSGPSTEAFF.

This chain links TRBV5-1 with TRBJ2-7; D is perhaps TRBD2 (7 bases). The length of the CDR3 is 15 residues. Germline V gene lookup returns CDR1 SGHRS and CDR2 YFSETQ. V lost 4 bases to trimming and J lost 3 bases, with 17 bases between them. CDR3 protein: CASSPQGRELYEQYF. The CDR3 DNA sequence: TGCGCCAGCAGCCCCCAGGGGCGGGAGCTCTACGAGCAGTACTTC. The variable domain in full, with the rest retrieved from reference TRBV5-1 and TRBJ2-7, is KAGVTQTPRYLIKTRGQQVTLSCSPISGHRSVSWYQQTPGQGLQFLFEYFSETQRNKGNFPGRFSGRQFSNSRSEMNVSTLELGDSALYLCASSPQGRELYEQYFGPGTRLTVT.

The V and J genes are TRBV9 and TRBJ2-3; D gene uncertain. Germline V CDR1 and CDR2: SGDLS, YYNGEE. The CDR3 is 14 amino acids. Between the trimmed V and J ends, which lost 2 bases and 2 bases, there was a span of 9 bases. The CDR3 DNA sequence: TGTGCCAGCAGCGTGGGCTCCTACACAGATACGCAGTATTTT. Translated: CASSVGSYTDTQYF.

The rearrangement links TRBV7-2 to TRBJ2-1; 8 bases are a match to TRBD2. Germline CDR1 SGHTA, CDR2 FQGNSA. The CDR3 contains 16 residues. The V segment lost 4 bases and the J segment 0 bases; nucleotides outside the gene matches: 5. The CDR3 region is CASSSISGGSYNEQFF. In nucleotides, the CDR3 is TGTGCCAGCAGCTCAATCAGCGGGGGCTCCTACAATGAGCAGTTCTTC.

The rearrangement uses TRBV12-5 and TRBJ1-1; D gene unclear. Trimming removed 1 base at V and 1 base at J, with 7 bases between. The V gene's germline CDR1 is LGHNT and CDR2 FRNRAP. The CDR3 is made up of 14 amino acids. The CDR3 reads CASGLGAANTEAFF. Written as DNA, the CDR3 is TGTGCTAGTGGTTTGGGGGCCGCGAACACTGAAGCTTTCTTT.

The V and J genes are TRBV7-2 and TRBJ2-7; 7 bases match TRBD2. The trim removed 2 bases at V and 3 bases at J, leaving 4 bases unmatched. From germline, CDR1 is SGHTA and CDR2 FQGNSA. The CDR3 has 14 amino acids. The CDR3 spells CASSLMSGNYEQYF. CDR3 coding DNA: TGTGCCAGCAGCTTAATGAGCGGGAACTACGAGCAGTACTTC.

The chain combines TRBV6-1 with TRBJ1-1, with D maybe TRBD1 (5 bases). Trimming removed 3 bases from V and 3 bases from J, with 17 bases in between. The CDR3 has 16 residues. Germline V gives CDR1 MNHNS, CDR2 SASEGT. The CDR3 sequence: CASSEVAQQQDTEAFF. In DNA form, the CDR3 reads TGTGCCAGCAGTGAGGTGGCTCAACAACAGGACACTGAAGCTTTCTTT.